This is a list of T cell receptor beta chains from one sample in a study of T cells after yellow fever vaccination. MiXCR, run by TCRdb on the 5' RACE reads, gives a single entry per CDR3 protein. Among under 40,000 distinct CDR3 sequences, about 6.6% were seen once, and the ten largest hold 22%. The sequenced sample was PBMCs, either bulk or a sorted T-cell subset (CD4+, CD8+, memory, or dextramer-sorted; not recorded which), obtained on the day of the first yellow fever vaccination. These receptors originate from a young man who received the YFV17D yellow fever vaccine. CDR3s leave out the opening cysteine and the closing phenylalanine or tryptophan. The D gene is left open where the match is weak.

>NA|TRBV4-3|TRBJ2-3
ASSQGAPRGTDTQY
>NA|TRBV28|TRBJ2-1
ASSSNRRGSYNEQF
>TRBD2|TRBV7-9|TRBJ2-5
ASSLVGGLAGQETQY
>NA|TRBV7-2|TRBJ2-1
ASSLSSRGRTYNEQF
>TRBD1|TRBV9|TRBJ2-5
ASSVASQGAGETQY
>NA|TRBV30|TRBJ1-6
AWTNSYNSPLH
>NA|TRBV6-5|TRBJ1-6
ASSSVGQGNSPLH
>TRBD2|TRBV4-3|TRBJ2-7
ASSQGLGDYVPY
>NA|TRBV5-4|TRBJ2-2
ASSLPGTLGGELF
>NA|TRBV2|TRBJ1-1
ASSEVLLGAF
>NA|TRBV12-3/TRBV12-4|TRBJ2-7
ASRRDSYEQY
>NA|TRBV4-2|TRBJ1-2
ASSQGGGVAGYT
>NA|TRBV25-1|TRBJ2-2
ASREMGHGELF
>TRBD2|TRBV7-2|TRBJ2-4
ASSLEAGGLGYIQY
>TRBD1|TRBV11-2|TRBJ1-2
ASSAPGQGASNYGYT
>NA|TRBV12-3/TRBV12-4|TRBJ1-2
ASSLARGKGGYT
>TRBD1|TRBV20-1|TRBJ2-5
SASRQGIKETQY
>NA|TRBV7-2|TRBJ2-3
ASSFVASDTQY
>NA|TRBV12-3/TRBV12-4|TRBJ1-5
ASSIMGLWKSNQPQH
>NA|TRBV5-1|TRBJ2-7
ASSLEGLSPYEQY
>NA|TRBV4-1|TRBJ2-2
ASSRRGLSPGELF